A single sample is the source of the 18 T cell receptor beta chains below, sequenced in a study of T cells in localized non-small cell lung cancer. Using immunoSEQ multiplex PCR, the repertoire was profiled, and TCRdb retains in-frame clones only, with some absent. Of approximately 1,500 clones in the sample, 20% to 25% are singletons; the top ten hold 12%. Sequencing used lung tumor tissue, obtained before any cancer treatment. These receptors all come from a male donor at least 60 years old with stage II lung adenocarcinoma.

This chain connects TRBV6-8 to TRBJ1-3, with a tentative D call TRBD1 (5 bases). V was shortened by 6 bases and J by 3 bases, with 15 bases between the two germline ends. Germline V lookup: CDR1 MNHGY, CDR2 SAAAGT. CDR3 length: 15 residues. The chain's CDR3 is CASRQPQGFGNTIYF. The CDR3 region has the DNA TGTGCCAGCAGGCAACCTCAGGGCTTTGGAAACACCATATATTTT.

The chain links TRBV5-1 to TRBJ1-4; D is unclear. The V end lost 5 bases, the J end lost 5 bases, and 13 bases lay between the germline ends. This CDR3 is built from 14 residues. The germline V gene encodes CDR1 SGHRS and CDR2 YFSETQ. CDR3 residues: CASRYAPENEKLFF. The CDR3 DNA reads TGCGCCAGCAGATATGCCCCGGAGAATGAAAAACTGTTTTTT.

The chain carries TRBV6-8 and TRBJ1-3; perhaps TRBD1 as D (5 bases). Germline CDR1 reads MNHGY; CDR2 reads SAAAGT. This CDR3 is 16 amino acids long. V was cut by 5 bases and J by 0 bases, with 14 bases left in between. CDR3 in DNA: TGTGCCAGCAGTCTAAACAGGCTACACTCTGGAAACACCATATATTTT. It is translated as CASSLNRLHSGNTIYF.

The rearrangement joins TRBV11-3 to TRBJ1-5, with D unclear. This CDR3 has 15 residues. V was clipped by 5 bases and J by 3 bases, with 14 bases between them. Per the germline V gene, CDR1 is SGHNT and CDR2 is YENEEA. In DNA, the CDR3 is TGTGCCAGCAGCCTGGAGAGGGCGAACAATCAGCCCCAGCATTTT. Residues: CASSLERANNQPQHF.

The genes are TRBV5-1 and TRBJ2-1, with TRBD2 identical over 10 bases. The V and J ends lost 0 bases and 6 bases, in that order; junction bases with no gene match: 9. The germline V gene has CDR1 SGHRS and CDR2 YFSETQ. The CDR3 length is 17 residues. The CDR3 DNA sequence: TGCGCCAGCAGCTTGGCCGCGCTAGCGGGAGTAGGCAATGAGCAGTTCTTC. Translated: CASSLAALAGVGNEQFF.

This chain connects TRBV11-3 to TRBJ2-7, with D perhaps assigned TRBD1 or TRBD2 (5 bases each). This CDR3 region has 14 residues. CDR1 is SGHNT and CDR2 is YENEEA in the germline V gene. With 6 bases removed from V and 3 bases from J, the gap between germline ends came to 15 bases. For the CDR3, the DNA is TGTGCCAGCAGGCCCGGGGCGGGCTACTACGAGCAGTACTTC. This encodes CASRPGAGYYEQYF. Full variable domain (rest looked up from reference TRBV11-3 and TRBJ2-7): EAGVVQSPRYKIIEKKQPVAFWCNPISGHNTLYWYLQNLGQGPELLIRYENEEAVDDSQLPKDRFSAERLKGVDSTLKIQPAELGDSAVYLCASRPGAGYYEQYFGPGTRLTVT.

The chain combines TRBV5-1 with TRBJ2-7, with D possibly TRBD2 on 6 matching bases. This CDR3 spans 14 amino acids. V was cut by 0 bases and J by 2 bases, with 9 bases left in between. In germline, CDR1 is SGHRS, CDR2 YFSETQ. The DNA for the CDR3 is TGCGCCAGCAGCTTGGAGCGGACTACCTACGAGCAGTACTTC. Translated, it gives CASSLERTTYEQYF.

The genes are TRBV11-3 and TRBJ2-7, with 11 positions matching TRBD1. The germline V gene encodes CDR1 SGHNT and CDR2 YENEEA. The CDR3 totals 14 residues. With 3 bases clipped from V and 4 bases from J, the junction kept 2 bases outside the gene matches. The CDR3 DNA follows: TGTGCCAGCAGCTTCGGGGACAGGGGGTACGAGCAGTACTTC. This gives the protein CASSFGDRGYEQYF.

The chain couples TRBV18 to TRBJ2-7; D possibly corresponds to TRBD1 (6 bases). V was shortened by 3 bases and J by 7 bases, with 16 bases between the two germline ends. The germline V gene encodes CDR1 KGHSH and CDR2 LQKENI. The CDR3 is 14 residues long. The CDR3 loop is CASSPYTGSSEQYF. CDR3 in DNA: TGTGCCAGCTCACCTTATACAGGGTCGAGTGAGCAGTACTTC. Full variable domain (outside the CDR3, taken from reference TRBV18 and TRBJ2-7): NAGVMQNPRHLVRRRGQEARLRCSPMKGHSHVYWYRQLPEEGLKFMVYLQKENIIDESGMPKERFSAEFPKEGPSILRIQQVVRGDSAAYFCASSPYTGSSEQYFGPGTRLTVT.

As for this clone: A junction end diverges from the germline sequence, so it may reflect a read error. V usage is TRBV6-7 and J usage is TRBJ2-4; no clear D. TRBV6-7 is noted as an ORF with a role that remains uncertain. The CDR3 consists of 13 residues. In DNA, the CDR3 is TGTGCCAGCAGTGATCCGTTTATCGAGCCACTTAACTTC. Encoded protein: CASSDPFIEPLNF.

This clone has just a few counts. J is TRBJ2-7 and V is TRBV11-3; 8 bases agree with TRBD1. This CDR3 spans 16 amino acids. Germline V lookup: CDR1 SGHNT, CDR2 YENEEA. With V trimmed by 3 bases and J by 3 bases, 10 bases remained unmatched. CDR3 loop: CASSLANLDRGYEQYF. The CDR3 bases are TGTGCCAGCAGCTTGGCCAATCTAGACAGGGGCTACGAGCAGTACTTC.

This chain joins TRBV19 and TRBJ1-5; D might be TRBD1 (5 bases). Trimming shortened V by 4 bases and J by 7 bases, and 17 bases separated the two germline ends. The CDR3 is 15 amino acids. Per the germline V gene, CDR1 is LNHDA and CDR2 is SQIVND (reference sequence). The DNA of the CDR3 is TGTGCCAGTAGTACCCCTCCGGGGCAAAAACAGCCCCAGCATTTT. This translates into CASSTPPGQKQPQHF. Using reference TRBV19 and TRBJ1-5 for the parts outside the CDR3, the full variable domain is DGGITQSPKYLFRKEGQNVTLSCEQNLNHDAMYWYRQDPGQGLRLIYYSQIVNDFQKGDIAEGYSVSREKKESFPLTVTSAQKNPTAFYLCASSTPPGQKQPQHFGDGTRLSIL.

By frequency in the sample, this clone is medium-sized. The V and J genes are TRBV9 and TRBJ1-4, with 12 nucleotides matching TRBD1. This CDR3 spans 15 amino acids. With 4 bases clipped from V and 8 bases from J, the junction kept 6 bases outside the gene matches. CDR1 is SGDLS and CDR2 is YYNGEE in the germline V gene. The CDR3 DNA follows: TGTGCCAGCAGCCTTTCCGGGACAGGGGGCGAAAAACTGTTTTTT. Translated: CASSLSGTGGEKLFF.

This clone has a handful of counts. The gene calls are TRBV19 and TRBJ2-7; 9 positions match TRBD2. Per the germline V gene, CDR1 is LNHDA and CDR2 is SQIVND (reference sequence). Losses at the gene ends were 3 bases for V and 2 bases for J; bases not matched to a gene: 8. There are 16 residues in the CDR3. The CDR3 coding sequence is TGTGCCAGTAGTATGGGATTAGCGGGAGATACCTACGAGCAGTACTTC. As protein: CASSMGLAGDTYEQYF. The variable domain in full, with the rest retrieved from reference TRBV19 and TRBJ2-7, is DGGITQSPKYLFRKEGQNVTLSCEQNLNHDAMYWYRQDPGQGLRLIYYSQIVNDFQKGDIAEGYSVSREKKESFPLTVTSAQKNPTAFYLCASSMGLAGDTYEQYFGPGTRLTVT.

This chain uses TRBV6-8 with TRBJ2-6; D gene ambiguous. The CDR3 covers 16 residues. V lost 4 bases to trimming and J lost 0 bases, with 10 bases between them. Germline V gives CDR1 MNHGY, CDR2 SAAAGT. The CDR3 bases are TGTGCCAGCAGTTTTGTTAAAGTCTCTGGGGCCAACGTCCTGACTTTC. Translated: CASSFVKVSGANVLTF.

This clone was recorded a few times. The chain employs TRBV5-1 and TRBJ2-3; 14 bases are shared with TRBD2. J gave up 4 bases and V 4 bases, and 5 bases lay outside the gene matches. The germline CDR1 and CDR2 sequences are SGHRS and YFSETQ. The CDR3 sequence is 16 residues long. The CDR3 spells CASSEGLAGVADTQYF. The CDR3 DNA follows: TGCGCCAGCAGCGAGGGACTAGCGGGAGTGGCAGATACGCAGTATTTT. The full variable domain, completed using reference TRBV5-1 and TRBJ2-3, is KAGVTQTPRYLIKTRGQQVTLSCSPISGHRSVSWYQQTPGQGLQFLFEYFSETQRNKGNFPGRFSGRQFSNSRSEMNVSTLELGDSALYLCASSEGLAGVADTQYFGPGTRLTVL.

The rearrangement links TRBV11-3 to TRBJ2-1; possible D gene TRBD2, 6 bases. The V gene's germline CDR1 is SGHNT and CDR2 YENEEA. V lost 6 bases and J 4 bases, leaving 13 bases between the germline ends. There are 14 residues in the CDR3. DNA for the CDR3: TGTGCCAGCAGTTCCGGGACTGTATACAATGAGCAGTTCTTC. It specifies CASSSGTVYNEQFF.

This clone turned up a few times. The gene calls are TRBV9 and TRBJ2-3; D is unresolved. Germline values: CDR1 SGDLS, CDR2 YYNGEE. V dropped 2 bases and J dropped 0 bases, with 13 bases sitting between them. This CDR3 is built from 16 residues. This CDR3 is CASSVQLGASTDTQYF. The CDR3 DNA follows: TGTGCCAGCAGCGTCCAGCTCGGAGCTAGCACAGATACGCAGTATTTT. The full variable domain, in which reference TRBV9 and TRBJ2-3 provide the parts outside the CDR3, is DSGVTQTPKHLITATGQRVTLRCSPRSGDLSVYWYQQSLDQGLQFLIQYYNGEERAKGNILERFSAQQFPDLHSELNLSSLELGDSALYFCASSVQLGASTDTQYFGPGTRLTVL.